This record looks at one T cell receptor beta chain sequence and its context. Produced via immunoSEQ multiplex PCR; TCRdb's table is partial and in-frame only. The sample contains over a million clones, around 82% of which appear only once. Trimming pared 6 bases from V and 0 bases from J, leaving 12 bases between. The CDR3 runs 16 residues. Germline V gene sequence: CDR1 KGHSH, CDR2 LQKENI. The data were taken from a study of shared clonotypes between healthy human individuals. Sequenced sample: memory CD4+ T cells from PBMCs. The subset was: CD45RA-negative fraction. The TCR sequence derives from a man younger than 30 in good health. Some clones in this sample may be carry-over from other donors' samples. V and J are TRBV18 and TRBJ2-6; D might be TRBD1 (7 bases). CDR3 sequence: CASSGGQSSGANVLTF. CDR3 DNA: TGTGCCAGCTCGGGGGGACAGAGCTCTGGGGCCAACGTCCTGACTTTC.